Listed below are T cell receptor beta chains from one sample, sequenced in a study of control samples from healthy donors and cancer patients. Using immunoSEQ multiplex PCR, the repertoire was profiled, and TCRdb retains in-frame clones only, with some absent. The data contain 40,000 to 50,000 clones, roughly 94% of them seen just once; the ten biggest clones take up roughly a quarter. Sequencing input: blood. All receptors derive from a man between 60 and 75 years old in good health. The CDR3 runs from the conserved cysteine through the conserved F or W. Clone size is not always given. Where it is, it says once, few, many or a class for expanded clones.

j_gene | abundance | v_gene | CDR3aa
TRBJ1-2 | NA | TRBV27 | CASHTAGAGRGYTF
TRBJ2-5 | NA | TRBV5-1 | CASSFKREGRETQYF
TRBJ2-4 | NA | TRBV9 | CASSEGGLGNIQYF
TRBJ1-1 | NA | TRBV19 | CASSIIGGGTEAFF
TRBJ1-1 | NA | TRBV10-3 | CAISEYTEAFF
TRBJ1-3 | NA | TRBV6-5 | CASSFTGPGNTIYF
TRBJ2-1 | NA | TRBV7-3 | CASSLGRGGYEQFF
TRBJ1-5 | once | TRBV27 | CASKNKGGGADGNQPQHF
TRBJ2-3 | NA | TRBV7-9 | CASSGGTSGGKGPSTDTQYF
TRBJ1-2 | NA | TRBV19 | CASSIGGDGYTF
TRBJ1-1 | NA | TRBV3-1/TRBV3-2 | CASSQEFMGYTEAFF
TRBJ1-3 | NA | TRBV5-1 | CASSTARIDSGNTIYF
TRBJ2-2 | few | TRBV18 | CASSPRLLVEETRTGELFF
TRBJ1-2 | NA | TRBV19 | CASSAGNGYTF
TRBJ2-7 | NA | TRBV4-2 | CASSQDPSGSIAYEQYF
TRBJ2-1 | once | TRBV18 | CASSLVNEQFF